This entry lists 3 T cell receptor beta chains sequenced from one sample in a study of shared clonotypes between healthy human individuals. Only in-frame clones appear in the TCRdb table, and some are missing; sequencing was by immunoSEQ multiplex PCR. Of 2 million to 3 million clones in the sample, under 95% are singletons; the top ten hold around 0.37%. Sequencing used naive CD4+ T cells from PBMCs. Stated subset: CD45RA+ positively selected. The receptors derive from a man younger than 35 in good health. Some clones in this sample may be carry-over from other donors' samples.

The chain employs TRBV19 and TRBJ2-3; no reliable D call. With 8 bases removed from V and 1 base from J, the gap between germline ends came to 16 bases. The CDR3 has 15 residues. Germline values: CDR1 LNHDA, CDR2 SQIVND (reference sequence). The CDR3: CASQQTQSRTDTQYF. In nucleotides, the CDR3 is TGTGCCAGTCAACAAACCCAAAGCCGCACAGATACGCAGTATTTT.

The J gene is TRBJ2-1, the V gene TRBV27; 9 positions agree with TRBD1. Germline V gene data show CDR1 as MNHEY and CDR2 as SMNVEV (reference sequence). The J segment lost 10 bases and the V segment lost 1 base, leaving 5 bases of the junction unmatched. The CDR3 length is 14 residues. The CDR3 nucleotides are TGTGCCAGCAGTTTATTACAGGGGGCAGGAGAGCAGTTCTTC. It specifies CASSLLQGAGEQFF.

The chain carries TRBV18 and TRBJ2-3; D may be TRBD2 (6 bases). This CDR3 has 14 amino acids. V lost 3 bases to trimming and J lost 6 bases, with 13 bases between them. The germline V gene has CDR1 KGHSH and CDR2 LQKENI. The CDR3 sequence is CASSPSGTVDTQYF. The CDR3 nucleotides are TGTGCCAGCTCACCGTCCGGGACTGTCGATACGCAGTATTTT.